This T cell receptor beta chain was sequenced for a study of T cell changes during pregnancy in multiple sclerosis (dated by TCRdb to about 2019). Turning to the overall study: In women with multiple sclerosis, the researchers looked at how the T cell repertoire shifted as pregnancy progressed.

The CDR3 spans 13 residues, from the cysteine through the phenylalanine. The sequence is cut down to CDR3 DNA, 39 bases in frame from base 1. The germline V gene gives CDR1 as SGDLS and CDR2 as YYNGEE. V and J lose 0 bases and 5 bases, and a span of 8 bases separates them. Libraries came from the immunoSEQ multiplex PCR assay. This immuneACCESS table, as held by TCRdb, lists in-frame sequences with V and J called but not all clones. Of the missing ones, under half trace to an unresolved V gene in checked studies; the others have no known cause. Here the sample has approximately 40,000 clones; around 89% occur a single time. Together, the top ten hold roughly 0.6% of the sample. This clone was seen more than once but under ten times. Its recognized antigen is unknown. There are no base qualities to consult, and no much larger clone falls within one base.

This sequence uses TRBV9 and TRBJ1-2; a weak D assignment points to TRBD1 (6 bases agree). The sequence came from a female donor with multiple sclerosis, enrolled in a pregnancy study. Sequenced material: CD4+ T cells from peripheral blood mononuclear cells, taken in the first trimester of pregnancy. The CDR3 is CASSVETGYGYTF. The nucleotide sequence reads TGTGCCAGCAGCGTAGAAACAGGGTATGGCTACACCTTC. This CDR3, with the reference TRBV9 and TRBJ1-2 proteins standing in past its ends, gives the full variable domain DSGVTQTPKHLITATGQRVTLRCSPRSGDLSVYWYQQSLDQGLQFLIQYYNGEERAKGNILERFSAQQFPDLHSELNLSSLELGDSALYFCASSVETGYGYTFGSGTRLTVV.